What follows are 7 T cell receptor beta chains derived from one specimen sequenced in a study of CD8 T cells in ankylosing spondylitis. TCRdb re-derived calls from the 5' RACE reads in MiXCR, one entry per CDR3 protein. The sample records 300,000 to 350,000 distinct CDR3 sequences, 11% being singletons. The sequenced sample consisted of blood, either unsorted or a sorted T cell fraction (not recorded which). These receptors came from a female donor with ankylosing spondylitis or in good health (not recorded which).

In this sample, this clonotype turned up many times. The V call is TRBV7-9, the J call TRBJ2-3, with a tentative D call TRBD1 (5 bases). The CDR3 is 15 residues long. The germline CDR1 and CDR2 sequences are SEHNR and FQNEAQ (reference sequence). The V end was cut by 10 bases, the J end by 1 base, with 18 bases between. CDR3 coding DNA: TGTGCCACCTTTCCGAGCCTGACAGGCACAGATACGCAGTATTTT. Translating gives CATFPSLTGTDTQYF.

The sample holds many counts of this clonotype. The chain has TRBV12-3 or TRBV12-4 and TRBJ2-1; 10 bases match TRBD2. The CDR3 runs 14 residues. The ends lost 8 bases at V and 7 bases at J; junction bases unmatched: 8. CDR3 residues: CASRLAGRSNEQFF. CDR3 DNA: TGTGCCAGCCGACTAGCGGGCCGTTCTAATGAGCAGTTCTTC.

This clonotype was seen repeatedly, ten times or more. The chain has TRBV27 and TRBJ1-2, with D possibly being TRBD1 (6 bases). The CDR3 runs to 16 residues. Deletions cut 4 bases from V and 6 bases from J, with 21 bases between. Germline V gives CDR1 MNHEY, CDR2 SMNVEV (reference sequence). The CDR3 protein is CASSSILRGAGDGYTF. The CDR3 coding sequence is TGTGCCAGCAGTTCCATCCTGCGGGGGGCCGGTGATGGCTACACCTTC.

Many counts were recorded for this clonotype. The chain employs TRBV3-1 and TRBJ2-5; D may be TRBD1 (6 bases). This CDR3 is 13 amino acids long. Germline V CDR1 and CDR2: LGHDT, YNNKEL (reference sequence). V gave up 1 base and J gave up 5 bases, with 8 bases separating them. The CDR3 loop is CASSQGQEETQYF. In nucleotides, the CDR3 is TGTGCCAGCAGCCAAGGACAGGAGGAGACCCAGTACTTC.

A few counts support this clonotype. The chain is built from TRBV5-1 and TRBJ2-1, with D tentatively TRBD1 (5 bases). The germline V and J ends were trimmed by 0 bases and 8 bases, with 12 bases remaining between them. The CDR3 totals 14 residues. Looked up from germline, CDR1 is SGHRS and CDR2 is YFSETQ. This CDR3 reads CASSLVIQGHEQFF. The CDR3 DNA is TGCGCCAGCAGCTTGGTGATCCAGGGCCATGAGCAGTTCTTC. Together with reference TRBV5-1 and TRBJ2-1, the CDR3 gives the full variable domain: KAGVTQTPRYLIKTRGQQVTLSCSPISGHRSVSWYQQTPGQGLQFLFEYFSETQRNKGNFPGRFSGRQFSNSRSEMNVSTLELGDSALYLCASSLVIQGHEQFFGPGTRLTVL.

This clonotype was seen repeatedly, ten times or more. The chain links TRBV24-1 to TRBJ2-1; D may correspond to TRBD1 or TRBD2 (5 bases each). Trimming pared 1 base from V and 6 bases from J, leaving 15 bases between. This CDR3 spans 16 amino acids. The V gene's germline CDR1 is KGHDR and CDR2 SFDVKD. CDR3 DNA: TGTGCCACCAGTGATTTATCCGGGACGAGGGGCAATGAGCAGTTCTTC. The encoded protein is CATSDLSGTRGNEQFF.

The chain employs TRBV6-5 and TRBJ2-1; D unresolved. The germline V gene encodes CDR1 MNHEY and CDR2 SVGAGI. Between the trimmed V and J ends, which lost 6 bases and 7 bases, there was a span of 10 bases. The CDR3 runs 12 residues. The CDR3 bases are TGTGCCAGCAGCGTTAGTCGGAATGAGCAGTTCTTC. Residues: CASSVSRNEQFF.